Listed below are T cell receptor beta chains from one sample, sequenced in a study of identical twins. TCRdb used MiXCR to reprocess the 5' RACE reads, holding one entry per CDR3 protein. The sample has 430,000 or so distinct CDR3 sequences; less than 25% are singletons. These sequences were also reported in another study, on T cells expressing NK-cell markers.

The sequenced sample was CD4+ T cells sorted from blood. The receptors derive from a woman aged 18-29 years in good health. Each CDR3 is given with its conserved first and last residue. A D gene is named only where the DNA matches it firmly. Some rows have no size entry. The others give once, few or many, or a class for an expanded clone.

CDR3: CASSPNRGQPQHF
DNA: TGTGCCAGCAGCCCTAACAGGGGTCAGCCCCAGCATTTT
J: TRBJ1-5
V: TRBV12-3/TRBV12-4
D: TRBD1
size: few

CDR3: CASRDNEQFF
DNA: TGTGCCAGCAGAGACAATGAGCAGTTCTTC
J: TRBJ2-1
V: TRBV6-2/TRBV6-3
D: -
size: few

CDR3: CASSPRLTANYGYTF
DNA: TGCGCCAGCAGCCCGCGCTTGACAGCTAACTATGGCTACACCTTC
J: TRBJ1-2
V: TRBV4-3
D: -
size: few

CDR3: CASSIGLVYNEQFF
DNA: TGTGCCAGTAGTATTGGACTAGTATACAATGAGCAGTTCTTC
J: TRBJ2-1
V: TRBV19
D: TRBD2
size: -

CDR3: CSARASGSINEQYF
DNA: TGCAGTGCTAGAGCTAGCGGGAGCATTAACGAGCAGTACTTC
J: TRBJ2-7
V: TRBV20-1
D: TRBD2
size: few

CDR3: CASNPTGLAKNIQYF
DNA: TGTGCCAGCAATCCGACAGGGTTAGCCAAAAACATTCAGTACTTC
J: TRBJ2-4
V: TRBV6-1
D: TRBD1
size: few

CDR3: CSVEKRGADTQYF
DNA: TGCAGCGTTGAGAAGCGGGGTGCAGATACGCAGTATTTT
J: TRBJ2-3
V: TRBV29-1
D: TRBD2
size: few

CDR3: CSALDTGQGTTIYF
DNA: TGCAGTGCTCTGGACACAGGGCAGGGAACCACCATATATTTT
J: TRBJ1-3
V: TRBV20-1
D: -
size: -

CDR3: CASSVGQAEIYGYTF
DNA: TGTGCCAGCAGCGTAGGCCAGGCGGAGATCTATGGCTACACCTTC
J: TRBJ1-2
V: TRBV9
D: -
size: few

CDR3: CASSPAGPRSADTQYF
DNA: TGTGCCAGCAGCCCCGCGGGGCCCCGTAGCGCAGATACGCAGTATTTT
J: TRBJ2-3
V: TRBV7-2
D: -
size: -

CDR3: CASSYGGSGRGSYNEQFF
DNA: TGTGCCAGCAGTTACGGGGGTAGCGGGAGAGGGTCCTACAATGAGCAGTTCTTC
J: TRBJ2-1
V: TRBV6-2/TRBV6-3
D: TRBD2
size: -

CDR3: CATMSGPNTEAFF
DNA: TGTGCCACCATGTCAGGGCCGAACACTGAAGCTTTCTTT
J: TRBJ1-1
V: TRBV24-1
D: -
size: once

CDR3: CASSLSSSEETQYF
DNA: TGTGCCAGCAGCTTGAGTTCCAGTGAAGAGACCCAGTACTTC
J: TRBJ2-5
V: TRBV5-5
D: -
size: -

CDR3: CSANLEFSREQYF
DNA: TGCAGTGCTAACCTAGAATTCTCCCGAGAGCAGTACTTC
J: TRBJ2-7
V: TRBV20-1
D: -
size: -

CDR3: CASSPSGLPHEQYF
DNA: TGTGCCAGCAGTCCTTCGGGCCTCCCCCACGAGCAGTACTTC
J: TRBJ2-7
V: TRBV2
D: -
size: -

CDR3: CASSLFRLAGVKRSGEQYF
DNA: TGTGCCAGCAGCTTGTTCCGGCTAGCGGGAGTAAAAAGGTCGGGTGAGCAGTACTTC
J: TRBJ2-7
V: TRBV5-6
D: TRBD2
size: -

CDR3: CASTMDRAYNEQFF
DNA: TGTGCCAGCACTATGGACAGAGCCTACAATGAGCAGTTCTTC
J: TRBJ2-1
V: TRBV12-3/TRBV12-4
D: -
size: few

CDR3: CASSLGAGSATNEKLFF
DNA: TGCGCCAGCAGCTTGGGTGCAGGCTCTGCAACTAATGAAAAACTGTTTTTT
J: TRBJ1-4
V: TRBV5-1
D: -
size: -